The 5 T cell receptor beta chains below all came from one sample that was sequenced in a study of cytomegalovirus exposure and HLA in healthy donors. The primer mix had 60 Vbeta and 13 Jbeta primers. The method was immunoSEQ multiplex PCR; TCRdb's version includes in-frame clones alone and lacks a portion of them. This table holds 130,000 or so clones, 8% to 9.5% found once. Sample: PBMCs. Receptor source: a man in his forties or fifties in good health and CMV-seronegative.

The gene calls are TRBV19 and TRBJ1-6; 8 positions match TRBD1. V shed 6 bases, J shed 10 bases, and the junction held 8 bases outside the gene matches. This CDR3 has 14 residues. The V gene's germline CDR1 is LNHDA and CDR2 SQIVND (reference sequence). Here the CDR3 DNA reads TGTGCCAGTAGGGAACAGGGGGTAGACTCACCCCTCCACTTT. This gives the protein CASREQGVDSPLHF.

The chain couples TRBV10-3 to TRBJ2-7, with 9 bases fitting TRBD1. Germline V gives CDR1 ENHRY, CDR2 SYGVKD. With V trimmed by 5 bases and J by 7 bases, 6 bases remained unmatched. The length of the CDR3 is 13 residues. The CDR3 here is CAISPQGAGEQYF. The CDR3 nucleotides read TGTGCCATCAGTCCACAGGGGGCAGGGGAGCAGTACTTC.

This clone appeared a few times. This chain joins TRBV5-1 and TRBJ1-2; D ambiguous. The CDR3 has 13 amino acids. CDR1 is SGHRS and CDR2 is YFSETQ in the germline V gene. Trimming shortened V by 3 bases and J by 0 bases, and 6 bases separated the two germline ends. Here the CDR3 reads CASSSRTNYGYTF. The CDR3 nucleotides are TGCGCCAGCAGCTCCAGGACTAACTATGGCTACACCTTC.

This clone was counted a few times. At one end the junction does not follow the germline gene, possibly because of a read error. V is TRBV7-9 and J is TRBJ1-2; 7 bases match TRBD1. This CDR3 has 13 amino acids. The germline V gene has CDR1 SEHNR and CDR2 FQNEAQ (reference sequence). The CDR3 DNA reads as TGTGCCGGCAGCACGGGACAGATCTATGGCTACACCTTC. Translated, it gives CAGSTGQIYGYTF.

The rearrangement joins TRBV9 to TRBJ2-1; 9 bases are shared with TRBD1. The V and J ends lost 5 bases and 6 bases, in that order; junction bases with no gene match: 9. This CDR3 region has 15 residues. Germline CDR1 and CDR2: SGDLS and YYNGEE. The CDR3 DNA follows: TGTGCCAGCAGTCACCCGGACAGGGGTGGCAATGAGCAGTTCTTC. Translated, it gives CASSHPDRGGNEQFF.